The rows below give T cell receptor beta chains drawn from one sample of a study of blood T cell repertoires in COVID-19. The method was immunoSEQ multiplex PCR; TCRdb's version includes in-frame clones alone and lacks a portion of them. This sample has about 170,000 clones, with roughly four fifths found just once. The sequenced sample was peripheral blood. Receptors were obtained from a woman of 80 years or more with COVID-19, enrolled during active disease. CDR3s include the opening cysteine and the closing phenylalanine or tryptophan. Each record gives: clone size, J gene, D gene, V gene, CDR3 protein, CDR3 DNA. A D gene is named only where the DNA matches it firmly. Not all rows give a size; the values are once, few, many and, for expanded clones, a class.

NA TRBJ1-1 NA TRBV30 CASHGGRSRVGWAFF TGTGCCTCCCACGGGGGGAGAAGTCGAGTCGGGTGGGCTTTCTTT
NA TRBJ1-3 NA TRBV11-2 CASSPRRGPSGNTIYF TGTGCCAGCAGCCCCCGAAGGGGCCCCTCTGGAAACACCATATATTTT
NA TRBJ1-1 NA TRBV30 CAWSVLRRGWTEAFF TGTGCCTGGAGTGTATTACGAAGGGGATGGACTGAAGCTTTCTTT
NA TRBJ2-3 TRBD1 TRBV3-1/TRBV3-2 CASSQGQSPQYF TGTGCCAGCAGCCAGGGACAGTCGCCGCAGTATTTT
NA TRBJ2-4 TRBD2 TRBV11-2 CASSLLAGAAKNIQYF TGTGCCAGCAGCTTGCTAGCGGGAGCTGCCAAAAACATTCAGTACTTC
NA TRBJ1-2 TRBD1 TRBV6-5 CASSSTGGIGYTF TGTGCCAGCAGCTCGACAGGGGGCATTGGCTACACCTTC
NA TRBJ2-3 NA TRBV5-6 CASSSISTDTQYF TGTGCCAGCAGCTCTATTAGCACAGATACGCAGTATTTT
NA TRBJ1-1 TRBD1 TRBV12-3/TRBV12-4 CASRKTGNTEAFF TGTGCCAGCAGGAAGACAGGGAATACTGAAGCTTTCTTT
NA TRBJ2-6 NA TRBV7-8 CASSPSSGANVLTF TGTGCCAGCAGCCCGAGTTCTGGGGCCAACGTCCTGACTTTC
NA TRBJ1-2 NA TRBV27 CASSLVQGLYGYTF TGTGCCAGCAGTTTGGTACAGGGCCTCTATGGCTACACCTTC
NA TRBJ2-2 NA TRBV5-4 CASSLEQINTGELFF TGTGCCAGCAGCTTGGAACAGATAAACACCGGGGAGCTGTTTTTT
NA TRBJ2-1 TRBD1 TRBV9 CASSVVGTGGNEQFF TGTGCCAGCAGCGTAGTCGGGACAGGGGGGAATGAGCAGTTCTTC
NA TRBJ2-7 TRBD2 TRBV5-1 CASSRTWTSEYEQYF TGCGCCAGCAGTAGAACCTGGACTAGCGAGTACGAGCAGTACTTC
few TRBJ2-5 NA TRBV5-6 CASSSYSETQYF TGTGCCAGCAGCTCCTATAGCGAGACCCAGTACTTC
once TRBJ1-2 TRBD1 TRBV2 CASRGTALANYGYTF TGTGCCAGCAGAGGGACAGCCCTCGCTAACTATGGCTACACCTTC
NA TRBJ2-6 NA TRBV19 CASNTGGSGANVLTF TGTGCCTCTAATACCGGGGGCTCTGGGGCCAACGTCCTGACTTTC
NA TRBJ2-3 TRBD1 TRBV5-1 CASSKTGATDTQYF TGCGCCAGCTCCAAGACAGGGGCTACAGATACGCAGTATTTT
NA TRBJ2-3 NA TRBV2 CASGASSDTQYF TGTGCCAGCGGGGCTAGTTCGGATACGCAGTATTTT
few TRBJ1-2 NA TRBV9 CASSDLGLMGGYTF TGTGCCAGCAGCGATCTAGGTCTGATGGGTGGCTACACCTTC
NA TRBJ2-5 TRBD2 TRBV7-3 CASSLGVAGEGETQYF TGTGCCAGCAGCCTGGGGGTAGCGGGAGAGGGCGAGACCCAGTACTTC
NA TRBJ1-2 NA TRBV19 CASSAGPLDYGYTF TGTGCCAGTAGTGCGGGGCCCCTCGACTATGGCTACACCTTC
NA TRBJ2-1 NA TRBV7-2 CASSWRSGEYNEQFF TGTGCCAGCAGCTGGAGATCGGGGGAATACAATGAGCAGTTCTTC
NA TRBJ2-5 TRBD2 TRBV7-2 CASSDWRGGTTDETQYF TGTGCCAGCAGCGACTGGCGGGGGGGCACCACAGATGAGACCCAGTACTTC
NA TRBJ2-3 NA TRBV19 CASSMRADTQYF TGTGCCAGTAGTATGCGGGCTGATACGCAGTATTTT
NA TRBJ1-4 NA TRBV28 CASSLSGSGGKLFF TGTGCCAGCAGTTTATCGGGGTCTGGTGGAAAACTGTTTTTT
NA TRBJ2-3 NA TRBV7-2 CASSLNGFPRGTDTQYF TGTGCCAGCAGCTTAAATGGTTTCCCTCGGGGCACAGATACGCAGTATTTT
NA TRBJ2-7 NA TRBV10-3 CAISVTGYEQYF TGTGCCATCAGTGTAACAGGCTACGAGCAGTACTTC
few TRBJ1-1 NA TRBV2 CASSAVVDLEAFF TGTGCCAGCAGTGCGGTGGTCGACTTGGAAGCTTTCTTT
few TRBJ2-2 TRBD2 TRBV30 CAWTSGRGAGELFF TGTGCCTGGACTAGCGGGAGGGGGGCCGGGGAGCTGTTTTTT
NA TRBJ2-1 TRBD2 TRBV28 CASSLWLAGLYNEQFF TGTGCCAGCAGTTTGTGGCTAGCGGGACTCTACAATGAGCAGTTCTTC
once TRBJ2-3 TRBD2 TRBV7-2 CASSLVSGGAGTQYF TGTGCCAGCAGCTTAGTTAGCGGGGGGGCGGGTACGCAGTATTTT
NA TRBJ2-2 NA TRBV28 CASTLGAGNTGELFF TGTGCCAGCACCTTGGGGGCAGGGAACACCGGGGAGCTGTTTTTT
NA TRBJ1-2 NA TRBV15 CATSAGWGYTF TGTGCCACCAGCGCAGGCTGGGGCTACACCTTC
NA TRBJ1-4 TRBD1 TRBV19 CASSIRGGGTNEKLFF TGTGCCAGTAGTATAAGAGGGGGCGGAACTAATGAAAAACTGTTTTTT